This TCR beta chain was retrieved from a study of glioma-infiltrating T cells (dated by TCRdb to 2016 to 2018). Study-wide context: Low-grade gliomas were WHO grade II oligodendrogliomas or astrocytomas, and glioblastomas were WHO grade IV tumors sampled at initial rather than recurrent diagnosis. Dexamethasone was administered to glioma patients for six or fewer days before surgery. Blood libraries targeted about 4- to 10-fold sequencing coverage of 920,000 or so peripheral T cells. The study sequenced TCR alpha- and beta-chain repertoires from glioma tissue, from non-neoplastic brain tissue and from matched peripheral blood mononuclear cells. To gauge divergence between tissue and blood T-cell populations, every tissue-infiltrating repertoire was compared against the peripheral blood repertoire from the same patient. Three low-grade glioma patients, fewer than 10 primary glioblastoma patients, and three non-glioma patients who contributed non-neoplastic brain tissue made up the paired cohort.

From the cysteine through the phenylalanine, the CDR3 covers 13 amino acids. Here the CDR3 DNA is all that survives: 39 bases in frame from base 1. V trim: 8 bases; J trim: 7 bases; unmatched bases: 11. CDR1 and CDR2 were assigned from the germline V gene (reference sequence) as DFQATT and SNEGSKA. Beyond this particular receptor, the publication reports: Patients with low tissue-blood divergence were marked by a signature set of shared blood CDR3 motifs, and that set was depleted in highly divergent patients. The group comparisons were based on small numbers of patients: three non-neoplastic, three low-grade glioma and eight glioblastoma patients. Very few CDR3 sequences were shared between tissue and blood, attributed to high CDR3 diversity and limited sampling. VJ-independent divergence between tissue and blood was lower than expected in non-neoplastic patients but higher than expected in all gliomas, particularly low-grade gliomas.

In the case of this clonotype: This receptor's antigen is unknown. It may be a read error: a sequence one base away is much more abundant.

The iRepertoire nested amplicon-rescue multiplex PCR (arm-PCR) platform was used to amplify TCR alpha and beta CDR3 regions from RNA. One-step reverse transcription and amplification used roughly 95-450 ng of tissue mRNA or PBMC total RNA as input. After bead purification, a secondary multiplex PCR added Illumina adapters, and libraries were gel-purified between 200 and 400 bp. The libraries contained internal 6-nucleotide barcodes that were used for demultiplexing. Libraries were sequenced on an Illumina MiSeq with 2x220 or 2x250 nucleotide paired-end reads. The study's processing was this. Paired reads were merged using FLASH 1.2.11 and were aligned to the GRCh37 human genome using BWA-MEM, after which TRA and TRB reads were extracted. An IMGT-derived reference of cassette sequences and CDR3 motifs, with pseudogenes included, was used for V and J assignment. Three-frame translation of reads was performed, and productive CDR3s were defined as those with a C...FGXG motif and no stop codons. Clonotypes were defined as unique combinations of V-J cassette pair and CDR3 amino acid sequence. Filtering of reads was based on Hamming distance, with the threshold set by the sequence error rate of each sample in mapped regions. TCRdb reprocessed the public reads (quality trimming at Q25 with fastp, clone calling with MiXCR) and kept in-frame beta chains. One record per CDR3 amino acid sequence lists the most common genes and DNA. For this entry, the V and J calls and clone size follow TCRdb and not the study's own pipeline. In all, the sample holds around 350,000 distinct CDR3 sequences, and 41% of those were seen once. The top ten clones comprise more than 10% of the sample.

Surgical brain or tumor specimens were cryofrozen in liquid nitrogen immediately after resection, and peripheral blood cells were collected concurrently. The rearranged chain carries TRBV20-1 and TRBJ2-1, and 7 bases in between align with TRBD2. This TCR derives from a human donor with low-grade glioma or glioblastoma, undergoing nonglioma brain surgery, or in good health (not recorded which). The sequenced sample was glioma tissue, nonneoplastic brain tissue, or PBMCs (not recorded which). The CDR3 protein sequence reads: CSTTGLFGNEQFF. The nucleotide sequence reads TGCAGTACAACGGGACTATTTGGAAATGAGCAGTTCTTC.